The T cell receptor beta chain under discussion was sequenced for a study of CD8 T cells in ankylosing spondylitis. Study-wide results and limits: One TCR beta motif, made up of roughly eight highly homologous variants, appeared characteristic of ankylosing spondylitis blood.

Trimming removed 8 bases at V and 4 bases at J, with 8 bases between. Germline CDR1 SEHNR, CDR2 FQNEAQ (reference sequence). The CDR3 extends over 11 amino acids. TCRdb used MiXCR to reprocess the 5' RACE reads, holding one entry per CDR3 protein. The sample carries about 200,000 distinct CDR3 sequences, 9.5% to 15% recorded once. Only one count was recorded for this clonotype. Its antigen is unidentified. The sequenced material came from blood, either unsorted or a sorted T cell fraction (not recorded which). The origin of this receptor is a male donor with ankylosing spondylitis or in good health (not recorded which). This chain links TRBV7-9 with TRBJ1-1; D call uncertain. CDR3 residues: CASGPPTEAFF. The CDR3 DNA reads as TGTGCCAGCGGCCCCCCCACTGAAGCTTTCTTT.